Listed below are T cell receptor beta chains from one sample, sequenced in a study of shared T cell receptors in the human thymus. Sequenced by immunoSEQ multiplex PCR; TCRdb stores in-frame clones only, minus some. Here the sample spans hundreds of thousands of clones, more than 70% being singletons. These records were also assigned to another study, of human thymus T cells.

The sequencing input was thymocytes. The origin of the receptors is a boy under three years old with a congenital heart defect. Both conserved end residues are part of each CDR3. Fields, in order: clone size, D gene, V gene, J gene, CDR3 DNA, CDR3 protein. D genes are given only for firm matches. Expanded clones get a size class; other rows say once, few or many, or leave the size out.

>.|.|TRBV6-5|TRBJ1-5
TGTGCCAGCAGTCCGCTATTACTACGCAATCAGCCCCAGCATTTT
CASSPLLLRNQPQHF
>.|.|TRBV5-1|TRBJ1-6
TGCGCCAGCCAGGGGAATAATTCACCCCTCCACTTT
CASQGNNSPLHF
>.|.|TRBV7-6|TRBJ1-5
TGTGCCAGCAGCCCGCTCCCCCAGTATAGCAATCAGCCCCAGCATTTT
CASSPLPQYSNQPQHF
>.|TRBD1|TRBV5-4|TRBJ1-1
TGTGCCAGCAGCTTGGCCCGAGCTGGACAGGGAGGCCTCGGGAACACTGAAGCTTTCTTT
CASSLARAGQGGLGNTEAFF
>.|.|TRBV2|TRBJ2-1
TGTGCCAGCAAACTCAGGGGGGACAATGAGCAGTTCTTC
CASKLRGDNEQFF
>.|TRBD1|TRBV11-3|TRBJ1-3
TGTGCCAGCAGCTTAGATGGACAGGGCGCTGGAAACACCATATATTTT
CASSLDGQGAGNTIYF
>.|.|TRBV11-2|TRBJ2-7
TGTGCCAGCAGCTTAGATCCCACAGAAGTTGACCGACCCTACGAGCAGTACTTC
CASSLDPTEVDRPYEQYF
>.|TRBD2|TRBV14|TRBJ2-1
TGTGCCACCCAAATCTTCACTAGCGGAGGCTATGAGCAGTTCTTC
CATQIFTSGGYEQFF
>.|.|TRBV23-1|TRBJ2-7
TGCGCCAGCAGTCAAGGCAGGGGGGTCTCCTACGAGCAGTACTTC
CASSQGRGVSYEQYF
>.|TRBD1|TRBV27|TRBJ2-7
TGTGCCAGCAGTCTCACCCAGCCGGACAGGGCAACCTACGAGCAGTACTTC
CASSLTQPDRATYEQYF
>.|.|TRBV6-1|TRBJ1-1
TGTGCCAGCGGATGGATGGGAGGTGAAGCTTTCTTT
CASGWMGGEAFF
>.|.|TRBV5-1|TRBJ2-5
TGCGCCAGCGGCAGGGGCCAAGAGACCCAGTACTTC
CASGRGQETQYF
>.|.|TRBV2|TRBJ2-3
TGTGCCAGCAGTGAAGCACCGTGGAGGGGGGGAGTCAGGTTGGCGCAGTATTTT
CASSEAPWRGGVRLAQYF
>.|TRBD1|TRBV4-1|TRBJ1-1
TGCGCCAGCAGCCAAGATGGGAAGACAGGGGGAAATGGGCGAGCTTTCTTT
CASSQDGKTGGNGRAFF
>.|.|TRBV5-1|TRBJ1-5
TGCGCCAGCAGCTTCGACTCGCTTTATCAGCCCCAGCATTTT
CASSFDSLYQPQHF
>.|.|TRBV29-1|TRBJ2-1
TGCAGCGTTTACTTCAATGAGCAGTTCTTC
CSVYFNEQFF
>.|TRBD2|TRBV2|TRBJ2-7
TGTGCCAGCGACCTAGCGGGAACACTTAACGAGCAGTACTTC
CASDLAGTLNEQYF
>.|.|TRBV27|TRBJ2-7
TGTGCCAGCAGTTTCATCGGGACACTAAACCCCCCCATCTACGAGCAGTACTTC
CASSFIGTLNPPIYEQYF
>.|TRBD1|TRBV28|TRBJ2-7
TGTGCCAGCAGTTTCCTTTCCCCGGGACAGTTCTTGGGGGAAAACGAGCAGTACTTC
CASSFLSPGQFLGENEQYF
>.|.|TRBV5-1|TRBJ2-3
TGCGCCAGCAGCGCCCTAGAAGGGGGTGTTGGTACGCAGTATTTT
CASSALEGGVGTQYF
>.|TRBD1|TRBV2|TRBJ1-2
TGTGCCGGAGGGACAGCGAACTATGGCTACACCTTC
CAGGTANYGYTF
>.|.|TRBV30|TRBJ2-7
TGTGCTCTGGATCCGGGTGCGACCGGGAGCCACCTCTACGAGCAGTACTTC
CALDPGATGSHLYEQYF
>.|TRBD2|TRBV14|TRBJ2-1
TGTGCCAGCAGTAAAGGACTAGCGGTGCGCAATGAGCAGTTCTTC
CASSKGLAVRNEQFF
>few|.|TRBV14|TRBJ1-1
TGTGCCACCTCCAGGGGAAGGGGTGAAGCTTTCTTT
CATSRGRGEAFF
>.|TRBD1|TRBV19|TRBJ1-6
TGTGCCAGTAGGGGGACAGGGAGGTCACCCCTCCACTTT
CASRGTGRSPLHF
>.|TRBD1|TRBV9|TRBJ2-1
TGTGCCAGCAGCCCCGGGACAGGACCTGACAATGAGCAGTTCTTC
CASSPGTGPDNEQFF
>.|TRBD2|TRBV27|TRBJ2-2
TGTGCCAGCAGTTCTCGGACTAGTTTCGCGAACACCGGGGAGCTGTTTTTT
CASSSRTSFANTGELFF
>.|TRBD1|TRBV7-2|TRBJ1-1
TGTGCCAGCAGCTTAGGCCAGGGGGCAGGTCTCGACACTGAAGCTTTCTTT
CASSLGQGAGLDTEAFF
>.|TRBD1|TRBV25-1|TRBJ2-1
TGTGCCAGCGGGGAATCAGGGGGCTCCGACAATGAGCAGTTCTTC
CASGESGGSDNEQFF
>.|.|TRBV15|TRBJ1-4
TGTGCCACCAGCAGAGGGGGGCAGGGTGGTGAAAAACTGTTTTTT
CATSRGGQGGEKLFF
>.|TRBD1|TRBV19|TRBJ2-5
TGTGCCAGTAGTATTGGACAGGACCAAGAGACCCAGTACTTC
CASSIGQDQETQYF
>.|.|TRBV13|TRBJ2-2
TGTGCCAGCAGCTCTGGACTAACCTCTCTTACCAGGGAGCTGTTTTTT
CASSSGLTSLTRELFF
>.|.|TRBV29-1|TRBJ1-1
TGCAGCGTTGAAATCAGGGAAGCTTTCTTT
CSVEIREAFF
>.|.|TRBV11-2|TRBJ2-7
TGTGCCAGCAGCTTTACAGGGATGGAGTTGTCCTACGAGCAGTACTTC
CASSFTGMELSYEQYF
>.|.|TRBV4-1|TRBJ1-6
TGCGCCAGCAGCCAAGGAGGGGGTAAGTATTCACCCCTCCACTTT
CASSQGGGKYSPLHF
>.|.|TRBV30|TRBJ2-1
TGTGCCTGGAGTGTACTGAGTGAGCAGTTCTTC
CAWSVLSEQFF
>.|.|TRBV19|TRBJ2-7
TGTGCCAGTAGCGGGAGAGGTGACGAGCAGTACTTC
CASSGRGDEQYF
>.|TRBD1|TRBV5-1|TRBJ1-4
TGCGCCAGCAGCTCCAGGGGGACTAATGAAAAACTGTTTTTT
CASSSRGTNEKLFF
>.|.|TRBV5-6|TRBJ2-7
TGTGCCAGCAGCTCTGGGGGCGGGCTCTACCCCCTCTACGAGCAGTACTTC
CASSSGGGLYPLYEQYF
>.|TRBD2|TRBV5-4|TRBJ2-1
TGTGCCAGCAGCTTGGAAGGAGGACTAGCGATCCACAATGAGCAGTTCTTC
CASSLEGGLAIHNEQFF
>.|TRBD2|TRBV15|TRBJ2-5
TGTGCCACCAGCAGAGAAGAAGCACTAGCGGGGGGGGCCCAGTACTTC
CATSREEALAGGAQYF
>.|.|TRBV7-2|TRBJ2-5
TGTGCCAGCAGCTCAGGGGGGTACCAAGAGACCCAGTACTTC
CASSSGGYQETQYF
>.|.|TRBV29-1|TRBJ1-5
TGCAGCGTTTCCGTTGGGAGCGCTGACAATCAGCCCCAGCATTTT
CSVSVGSADNQPQHF
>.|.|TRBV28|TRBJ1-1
TGTGCCAGCAGTGCGATGAACACTGAAGCTTTCTTT
CASSAMNTEAFF
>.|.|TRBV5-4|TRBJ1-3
TGTGCCAGCAGCTTGTTTGGGAGTTTGGCTGGAAACACCATATATTTT
CASSLFGSLAGNTIYF
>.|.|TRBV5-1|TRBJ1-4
TGCGCCAGCAGCTTTAGCGGGGATGGCGAAAAACTGTTTTTT
CASSFSGDGEKLFF
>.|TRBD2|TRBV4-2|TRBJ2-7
TGTGCCAGCAGCCAAGATATCAGCGGGGGGCCCTACGAGCAGTACTTC
CASSQDISGGPYEQYF
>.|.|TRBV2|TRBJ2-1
TGTGCCAGCAGTGTGACGTTATATTGGAGTTCCTACAATGAGCAGTTCTTC
CASSVTLYWSSYNEQFF
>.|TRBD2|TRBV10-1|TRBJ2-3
TGCGCCAGCAGTGAGGCACCTAGCGGGATTGTTACAGATACGCAGTATTTT
CASSEAPSGIVTDTQYF
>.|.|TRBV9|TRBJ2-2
TGTGCCAGCAGCGTAGACCCCGCACAGGGTTCCGGGGAGCTGTTTTTT
CASSVDPAQGSGELFF
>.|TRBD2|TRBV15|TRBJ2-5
TGTGCCACCAGCCCAAGGACTAGCGGGGGGCCAGGGGAGACCCAGTACTTC
CATSPRTSGGPGETQYF
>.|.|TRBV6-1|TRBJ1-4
TGTGCCAGCACCCTACCCGGCAGGGCGGATGAAAAACTGTTTTTT
CASTLPGRADEKLFF